This T cell receptor beta chain is from a study of graft-versus-host responses after intestinal transplantation. Profiling relied on immunoSEQ multiplex PCR, and the TCRdb table lists in-frame clones only, not all of them. The sample shows about 20,000 clones, around nine tenths of them seen only once. Specimen: PBMCs, collected about 240 days after intestinal transplant. The receptor's source is a human patient who received an intestinal transplant, so some T cells may come from the graft donor.

CDR3 amino acids: CATFESGLANQETQYF. The CDR3 nucleotides read TGTGCGACGTTCGAGTCTGGACTAGCTAACCAAGAGACCCAGTACTTC. The chain carries TRBV5-6 and TRBJ2-5, with 8 nucleotides matching TRBD2. Germline CDR1 and CDR2: SGHDT and YYEEEE. This CDR3 contains 16 residues.